This is a list of T cell receptor beta chains from one sample in a study of T-cell memory formation after mild COVID-19. TCRdb redid the calling of the 5' RACE reads with MiXCR, one entry per CDR3 protein. This table has about 200,000 distinct CDR3 sequences, over 9.5% appearing once. The sample was PBMCs or a T cell subset sorted from them (not recorded which). The source is a man younger than 35 who had mild COVID-19 (a few samples of this study predate the infection). Cell type and time point are not known. Each CDR3 is given with its conserved first and last residue. The D gene is left open where the match is weak. Not every row has a clone size; where given, it reads once, few, many or a size class.

>TRBJ2-1|TRBV18|-|TRBD1
CASSVGQGHNEQFF
TGTGCCAGCTCAGTAGGACAGGGACACAATGAGCAGTTCTTC
>TRBJ2-7|TRBV6-1|few|TRBD1
CASSESEWGQGVYEQYF
TGTGCCAGCAGTGAGAGCGAGTGGGGACAGGGTGTCTACGAGCAGTACTTC
>TRBJ1-1|TRBV12-3/TRBV12-4|many|TRBD1
CASSPGTGGPLLNTEAFF
TGTGCCAGCAGCCCCGGGACAGGGGGTCCCCTCTTGAACACTGAAGCTTTCTTT
>TRBJ2-7|TRBV7-8|-|TRBD2
CASTLRLASTGSYEQYF
TGTGCCAGCACTTTGAGACTAGCGTCGACGGGTTCCTACGAGCAGTACTTC
>TRBJ2-7|TRBV10-1|few|TRBD1
CASSAKPGQGYEQYF
TGCGCCAGCAGTGCAAAACCGGGACAGGGTTACGAGCAGTACTTC
>TRBJ2-1|TRBV12-3/TRBV12-4|-|-
CASSFGGVRNNEQFF
TGTGCCAGCAGTTTTGGGGGCGTAAGGAACAATGAGCAGTTCTTC
>TRBJ1-4|TRBV12-3/TRBV12-4|many|TRBD1
CASSFGGQGFFGTNEKLFF
TGTGCCAGCAGTTTTGGTGGACAGGGGTTTTTTGGAACTAATGAAAAACTGTTTTTT
>TRBJ1-4|TRBV4-1|-|TRBD1
CASSQGQGIEKLFF
TGCGCCAGCAGCCAAGGACAGGGTATCGAAAAACTGTTTTTT
>TRBJ1-1|TRBV24-1|few|-
CATRGRTRTEAFF
TGTGCCACCCGGGGGCGGACCAGGACTGAAGCTTTCTTT
>TRBJ1-5|TRBV28|many|-
CASSLSQGYQPQHF
TGTGCCAGCAGTTTGAGCCAGGGGTATCAGCCCCAGCATTTT
>TRBJ1-1|TRBV3-1|few|TRBD1
CASRGREQNTEAFF
TGTGCAAGCAGGGGGCGAGAGCAGAACACTGAAGCTTTCTTT
>TRBJ2-7|TRBV11-2|-|TRBD2
CASSTRTSGTISYEQYF
TGTGCCAGCAGCACCCGGACTAGCGGGACCATCTCCTACGAGCAGTACTTC
>TRBJ2-3|TRBV3-1|few|TRBD2
CASSQHGSGEEDTQYF
TGTGCCAGCAGCCAGCACGGGAGCGGGGAGGAAGATACGCAGTATTTT
>TRBJ2-5|TRBV12-3/TRBV12-4|-|TRBD2
CASSPLAGAQETQYF
TGTGCCAGCAGTCCCCTAGCGGGAGCACAAGAGACCCAGTACTTC
>TRBJ1-1|TRBV3-1|many|-
CASSQGPPSQAGAFF
TGTGCCAGCAGCCAAGGACCGCCGTCTCAGGCCGGAGCTTTCTTT
>TRBJ2-3|TRBV30|-|TRBD2
CAWTSGGLDTQYF
TGTGCCTGGACTAGCGGGGGGCTAGATACGCAGTATTTT
>TRBJ2-5|TRBV10-3|once|-
CAITPGVQETQYF
TGTGCCATCACCCCAGGCGTTCAAGAGACCCAGTACTTC
>TRBJ1-1|TRBV5-1|-|-
CASSLVEGAEAFF
TGCGCCAGCAGCCTCGTGGAAGGGGCTGAAGCTTTCTTT
>TRBJ2-7|TRBV25-1|few|-
CASSTHSSYEQYF
TGTGCCAGCAGTACACATTCCTCCTACGAGCAGTACTTC
>TRBJ2-2|TRBV6-2/TRBV6-3|-|-
CASSRHGNTGELSF
TGTGCCAGCAGCCGACATGGGAACACCGGGGAGCTGTCTTTT
>TRBJ2-2|TRBV20-1|-|-
CSAHNRFGTGELFF
TGCAGTGCCCACAACCGTTTCGGAACCGGGGAGCTGTTTTTT
>TRBJ1-3|TRBV12-3/TRBV12-4|-|TRBD1
CASKTTGAGNTIYF
TGTGCCAGCAAGACGACAGGGGCTGGAAACACCATATATTTT
>TRBJ1-1|TRBV6-1|-|-
CASFPRGTDTEAFF
TGTGCCAGTTTCCCTAGGGGTACGGACACTGAAGCTTTCTTT
>TRBJ2-7|TRBV4-2|many|TRBD2
CASSQGAGGSYEQYF
TGTGCCAGCAGCCAGGGGGCGGGGGGGTCCTACGAGCAGTACTTC
>TRBJ2-5|TRBV3-1|-|-
CASSQDGTQYQETQYF
TGTGCCAGCAGCCAAGATGGGACACAGTACCAAGAGACCCAGTACTTC
>TRBJ2-3|TRBV4-1|many|TRBD2
CASSQLPGLASTTDTQYF
TGCGCCAGCAGCCAACTTCCGGGACTAGCATCCACCACAGATACGCAGTATTTT
>TRBJ2-5|TRBV12-3/TRBV12-4|few|-
CASSAQPSETQYF
TGTGCCAGCAGTGCCCAACCCTCGGAGACCCAGTACTTC
>TRBJ2-1|TRBV7-2|-|TRBD2
CASSSERGNEQFF
TGTGCCAGCAGCTCCGAGCGGGGCAATGAGCAGTTCTTC
>TRBJ2-5|TRBV7-9|few|-
CASSRGYVAETQYF
TGTGCCAGCAGCCGGGGCTACGTGGCAGAGACCCAGTACTTC
>TRBJ1-4|TRBV6-1|-|-
CASSWTAEGEKLFF
TGTGCCAGCAGTTGGACAGCGGAGGGTGAAAAACTGTTTTTT
>TRBJ1-6|TRBV7-2|-|TRBD1
CASSLEGAESPLHF
TGTGCCAGCAGCCTCGAGGGGGCCGAGTCACCCCTCCACTTT
>TRBJ1-1|TRBV2|few|-
CAIYLPRNTEAFF
TGTGCCATCTACCTGCCCAGGAACACTGAAGCTTTCTTT
>TRBJ2-7|TRBV7-2|many|TRBD1
CASSLTGDEQYF
TGTGCCAGCAGCTTGACAGGGGACGAGCAGTACTTC
>TRBJ1-6|TRBV5-1|many|-
CASSLAERASSYNSPLHF
TGCGCCAGCAGCTTGGCCGAGCGGGCCAGCTCCTATAATTCACCCCTCCACTTT
>TRBJ1-5|TRBV19|few|-
CASSGNASGPRRQPQHF
TGTGCCAGTAGTGGCAACGCGTCAGGCCCGAGGAGGCAGCCCCAGCATTTT
>TRBJ2-6|TRBV12-3/TRBV12-4|-|TRBD1
CASSSGTGGSGANVLTF
TGTGCCAGCAGCTCCGGGACAGGGGGCTCTGGGGCCAACGTCCTGACTTTC
>TRBJ2-1|TRBV2|many|-
CASVTGTSNEQFF
TGTGCCAGCGTGACCGGGACCTCCAATGAGCAGTTCTTC
>TRBJ2-2|TRBV12-3/TRBV12-4|-|-
CASSLRGTTVKVRVFF
TGTGCCAGCAGTTTAAGGGGGACTACGGTGAAGGTCAGGGTGTTTTTT
>TRBJ2-7|TRBV18|many|-
CASSRESYEQYF
TGTGCCAGCTCACGCGAATCCTACGAGCAGTACTTC
>TRBJ2-2|TRBV12-3/TRBV12-4|few|-
CASSSRGELFF
TGTGCCAGCAGTTCTCGCGGGGAGCTGTTTTTT
>TRBJ1-2|TRBV7-8|few|-
CASTVGDPINYGYTF
TGTGCCAGTACGGTTGGCGATCCTATCAACTATGGCTACACCTTC
>TRBJ1-2|TRBV29-1|-|-
CSVELTMGVFYGYTF
TGCAGCGTTGAATTAACAATGGGGGTATTCTATGGCTACACCTTC
>TRBJ2-3|TRBV5-4|-|-
CASSSIEDTQYF
TGTGCCAGCAGCTCGATTGAAGATACGCAGTATTTT
>TRBJ2-6|TRBV19|-|TRBD1
CATRDSVLSGANVLTF
TGTGCCACCCGGGACAGCGTCCTTTCTGGGGCCAACGTCCTGACTTTC
>TRBJ2-5|TRBV6-6|few|-
CASSYEQAPTQYF
TGTGCCAGCAGTTACGAGCAGGCCCCTACCCAGTACTTC
>TRBJ1-4|TRBV6-2/TRBV6-3|few|-
CASSSGFTNEKLFF
TGTGCCAGCAGTTCGGGTTTTACTAATGAAAAACTGTTTTTT
>TRBJ2-3|TRBV7-8|-|-
CASSLARRKPTDTQYF
TGTGCCAGCAGCTTAGCGCGCAGAAAGCCCACAGATACGCAGTATTTT
>TRBJ1-2|TRBV3-1|few|-
CASSQAHRDNGYTF
TGTGCCAGCAGCCAAGCACACAGGGATAATGGCTACACCTTC